The present T cell receptor (beta chain) was sequenced within a study of shared clonotypes between healthy human individuals. Study-wide context: Each donor's CD8 memory used one plate, CD8 naive two, each CD4 subset three.

Sequencing was performed with immunoSEQ multiplex PCR; in TCRdb, only in-frame clones are kept and a portion is missing. This sample yields 2 million to 2.5 million clones, of which under 95% are seen a single time; 0.36% belongs to the top ten. There were no recent acute infections or vaccinations among the donors, who were healthy HIV-negative adults. The CDR3 covers 14 residues. Germline V gene lookup returns CDR1 KGHSH and CDR2 LQKENI. V lost 5 bases, J lost 3 bases, and 14 bases lay in between. Whole-study results and caveats: Among donors, clonotype sharing was expected to be affected by sequencing depth. The study generally estimated greater richness for naive than memory subsets.

Regarding this clone: The target antigen is unknown.

The sequenced sample consisted of naive CD4+ T cells from PBMCs. Regarding subset: CD45RA+ positively selected. This TCR came from a man aged 18 to 29 in good health. Some clones in this sample may be carry-over from other donors' samples. The chain has TRBV18 and TRBJ2-7; D is perhaps TRBD1 or TRBD2 (5 bases each). As DNA, the CDR3 is TGTGCCAGCTCAAGCCGGGACGGAGTCTACGAGCAGTACTTC. Amino acid sequence: CASSSRDGVYEQYF.